This entry concerns a single T cell receptor (beta chain). The record originates from a study of shared clonotypes between healthy human individuals. TCRdb keeps only in-frame clones here, not all; method: immunoSEQ multiplex PCR. The sample consists of 2.3 million or so clones, over 90% of them appearing once. The TCR originated in a young man in good health. Some clones in this sample may be carry-over from other donors' samples. The sample comprised naive CD4+ T cells from PBMCs. Subset here: CD45RA+ positively selected.

The CDR3 protein is CASSLASGLYNEQFF. The CDR3 region has the DNA TGTGCCAGCAGCTTAGCGTCGGGACTCTACAATGAGCAGTTCTTC. The chain links TRBV7-2 to TRBJ2-1, with D perhaps TRBD2 (6 bases). The CDR3 is 15 amino acids. Germline V gene sequence: CDR1 SGHTA, CDR2 FQGNSA. Trimming stripped 0 bases from V and 3 bases from J, with 9 bases between.